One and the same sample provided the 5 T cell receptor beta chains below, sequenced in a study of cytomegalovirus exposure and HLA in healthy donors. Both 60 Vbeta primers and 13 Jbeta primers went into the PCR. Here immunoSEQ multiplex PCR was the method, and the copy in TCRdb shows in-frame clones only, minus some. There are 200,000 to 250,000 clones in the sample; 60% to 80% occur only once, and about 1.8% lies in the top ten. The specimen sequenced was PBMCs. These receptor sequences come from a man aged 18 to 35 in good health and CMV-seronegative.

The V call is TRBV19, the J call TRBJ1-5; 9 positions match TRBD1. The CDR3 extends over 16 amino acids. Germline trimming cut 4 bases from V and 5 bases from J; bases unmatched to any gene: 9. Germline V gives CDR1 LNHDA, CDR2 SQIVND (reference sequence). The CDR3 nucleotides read TGTGCCAGTAGTAATCGGGGACAGGGTAGGTATCAGCCCCAGCATTTT. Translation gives CASSNRGQGRYQPQHF.

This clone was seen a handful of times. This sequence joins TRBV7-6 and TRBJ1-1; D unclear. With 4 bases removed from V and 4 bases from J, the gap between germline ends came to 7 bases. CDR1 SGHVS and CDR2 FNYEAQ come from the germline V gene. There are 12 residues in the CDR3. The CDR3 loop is CASSSSSTEAFF. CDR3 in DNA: TGTGCCAGCAGCTCCTCGAGCACTGAAGCTTTCTTT.

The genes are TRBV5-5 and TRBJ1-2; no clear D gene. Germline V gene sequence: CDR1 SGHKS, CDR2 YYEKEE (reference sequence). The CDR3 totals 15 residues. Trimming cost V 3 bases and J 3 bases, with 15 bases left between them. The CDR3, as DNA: TGTGCCAGCAGCTCCGGGGAGGGAGGGTACTATGGCTACACCTTC. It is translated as CASSSGEGGYYGYTF.

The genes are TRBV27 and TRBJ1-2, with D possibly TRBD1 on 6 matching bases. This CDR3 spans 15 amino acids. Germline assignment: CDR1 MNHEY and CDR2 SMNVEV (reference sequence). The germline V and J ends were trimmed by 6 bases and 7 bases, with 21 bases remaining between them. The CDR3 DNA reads TGTGCCAGCAGAACAACTACAGGGTGGGGTCGTGGCTACACCTTC. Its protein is CASRTTTGWGRGYTF.

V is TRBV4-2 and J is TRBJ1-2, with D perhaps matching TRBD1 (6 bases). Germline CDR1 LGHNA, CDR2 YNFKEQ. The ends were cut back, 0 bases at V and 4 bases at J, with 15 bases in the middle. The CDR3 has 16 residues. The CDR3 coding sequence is TGTGCCAGCAGCCAAGAGGACAGAGAGAGGTTCTATGGCTACACCTTC. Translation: CASSQEDRERFYGYTF.